This T cell receptor (beta chain) originates from a study of CD8 T cells in Susac syndrome. This clonotype was seen more than once but under ten times. The RNA, roughly 0.5 to 1 ug, was put through reverse transcription using random hexamers. TCR beta CDR3 was amplified by immunoSEQ covering 54 Vbeta and 13 Jbeta. TCRdb re-called the immunoSEQ multiplex PCR reads through MiXCR, storing one row per CDR3 protein. The data hold 130,000 or so distinct CDR3 sequences, with around 75% observed a single time. Sequencing of TCR beta was carried out in blood CD8+ and CD4+ T cells. The patients serving as multiple sclerosis controls were treatment-naive. They had stable or active relapsing-remitting disease and fulfilled revised McDonald criteria. Through negative isolation, CD4+ and CD8+ T cells were obtained, while TEMRA cells were enriched using FACS. The CDR3 is 14 amino acids. V dropped 4 bases and J dropped 10; count of bases not matched to a gene: 10. The V gene's germline CDR1 is MNHEY and CDR2 SVGAGI.

The specimen sequenced was CD8+ T cells from PBMCs. The J gene is TRBJ2-1, the V gene TRBV6-5, with TRBD2 matching 7 bases. The sequence was collected from a human donor with multiple sclerosis. CDR3: CASSFAGAAEEQFF. Here the CDR3 DNA reads TGTGCCAGCAGTTTCGCGGGAGCGGCCGAGGAGCAGTTCTTC.